Listed here are 3 T cell receptor beta chains from one sample, sequenced in a study of shared clonotypes between healthy human individuals. TCRdb's copy holds only in-frame clones and misses some; the assay was immunoSEQ multiplex PCR. The repertoire consists of 550,000 to 700,000 clones, with 60% to 75% occurring once and the leading ten covering around 2%. Sequenced material: memory CD4+ T cells sorted from blood. This sample's subset: CD45RA-negative fraction. These receptors were collected from a woman under 40 in good health.

The chain recombines TRBV4-2 with TRBJ2-2; TRBD1 aligns across 8 bases. The germline V gene encodes CDR1 LGHNA and CDR2 YNFKEQ. This CDR3 contains 14 residues. V was clipped by 2 bases and J by 6 bases; unmatched bases: 2. The CDR3 here is CASSQPTGAGELFF. In DNA, the CDR3 is TGTGCCAGCAGCCAACCGACAGGGGCCGGGGAGCTGTTTTTT.

To note about this clone: A much larger clone sits a single nucleotide away, making a read error possible. Other nucleotide sequences from this sample produce the same CDR3. V usage is TRBV5-1 and J usage is TRBJ2-1, with D unclear. Germline loops: CDR1 SGHRS, CDR2 YFSETQ. Trimming left V 0 bases short and J 0 bases short, with 7 bases between. The CDR3 runs to 15 residues. CDR3 nucleotide sequence: TGCGCCAGCAGCTTGGATGTAAGCTCCTACAATGAGCAGTTCTTC. Its translation: CASSLDVSSYNEQFF.

This clone was found once. The V call is TRBV5-4, the J call TRBJ2-7, with 7 bases fitting TRBD1. This CDR3 comprises 13 residues. Looked up from germline, CDR1 is SGHNT and CDR2 is YYREEE (reference sequence). The ends lost 3 bases at V and 6 bases at J; junction bases unmatched: 6. The CDR3 reads CASSSTGNGEQYF. The CDR3 region has the DNA TGTGCCAGCAGCTCGACAGGGAACGGCGAGCAGTACTTC.